This TCR beta chain was observed in a study of PD-L1 blockade in urothelial cancer. TCRdb keeps only in-frame clones here, not all; method: immunoSEQ multiplex PCR. This sample carries more than 95,000 clones, roughly 88% of them seen once, and the ten largest clones take around 2.4%. As to time point: peripheral blood 6 weeks after treatment start. Locally advanced or metastatic urothelial carcinoma affected the patients. Peripheral blood mononuclear cells were collected from every patient before and during treatment, yielding between 1 and 8 samples per patient. Germline loops: CDR1 SEHNR, CDR2 FQNEAQ (reference sequence). There are 16 residues in the CDR3. Trimming shortened V by 5 bases and J by 0 bases, and 14 bases separated the two germline ends.

The clonotype originates from a man aged 50 to 59 with urothelial cancer. The chain recombines TRBV7-9 with TRBJ2-1, with D uncertain. The starting material was PBMCs, obtained around atezolizumab (anti-PD-L1) treatment. The CDR3 DNA follows: TGTGCCAGCAGCCCCACTGCCGGTAGCTCCTACAATGAGCAGTTCTTC. This gives the protein CASSPTAGSSYNEQFF.